A selection of T cell receptor beta chains follows, all from one sample in a study of CD8 T cells in ankylosing spondylitis. One entry per CDR3 protein, called by TCRdb with MiXCR from the 5' RACE reads. This table has roughly 200,000 distinct CDR3 sequences, 9.5% to 15% appearing once. The sample taken for sequencing was blood, either unsorted or a sorted T cell fraction (not recorded which). All receptors derive from a male donor with ankylosing spondylitis or in good health (not recorded which). The CDR3 runs from the conserved cysteine through the conserved F or W. The D gene is left open where the match is weak. Clone size is given for some rows only: seen once, a few or many times, or a class if the clone is expanded.

CDR3aa	CDR3nt	v_gene	j_gene	abundance	len	d_gene
CASSYSISNPHPGTDTQYF	TGTGCCAGCAGTTACTCGATATCAAACCCCCACCCCGGCACAGATACGCAGTATTTT	TRBV6-5	TRBJ2-3	many	19	.
CASSLAAGYTDTQYF	TGTGCCAGCAGCTTAGCCGCGGGATACACAGATACGCAGTATTTT	TRBV7-6	TRBJ2-3	few	15	.
CASSLGNPNEQFF	TGTGCCAGCAGCTTAGGTAATCCCAATGAGCAGTTCTTC	TRBV7-9	TRBJ2-1	many	13	.
CASRIQGFGGTEAFF	TGTGCCAGCAGGATACAGGGATTTGGCGGCACTGAAGCTTTCTTT	TRBV12-3/TRBV12-4	TRBJ1-1	many	15	.
CASSSPTTVYNEQFF	TGTGCCAGCAGTTCCCCCACCACAGTTTACAATGAGCAGTTCTTC	TRBV27	TRBJ2-1	few	15	.
CASSSLAGPVQETQYF	TGTGCCAGCAGTTCCTTAGCGGGCCCCGTACAAGAGACCCAGTACTTC	TRBV12-3/TRBV12-4	TRBJ2-5	many	16	TRBD2
CSAGTGGGEQYF	TGCAGCGCTGGGACAGGGGGAGGCGAGCAGTACTTC	TRBV29-1	TRBJ2-7	few	12	TRBD1
CASSREAGISSGANVLTF	TGTGCCAGCTCACGAGAGGCGGGAATTAGCTCTGGGGCCAACGTCCTGACTTTC	TRBV18	TRBJ2-6	few	18	.
CASSQKWGPNTGELFF	TGTGCCAGCAGCCAAAAGTGGGGTCCGAACACCGGGGAGCTGTTTTTT	TRBV3-1	TRBJ2-2	few	16	.
CASSSGGYSYEQYF	TGCGCCAGCAGTAGCGGGGGCTACTCCTACGAGCAGTACTTC	TRBV5-1	TRBJ2-7	.	14	TRBD2
CASQLAGYYSYNEQFF	TGTGCCAGTCAACTAGCGGGCTATTACTCCTACAATGAGCAGTTCTTC	TRBV19	TRBJ2-1	few	16	TRBD2